This is a list of T cell receptor beta chains from one sample in a study of cytomegalovirus exposure and HLA in healthy donors. Only in-frame clones appear in the TCRdb table, and some are missing; sequencing was by immunoSEQ multiplex PCR. In the table there are hundreds of thousands of clones, under 80% of which are singletons. The specimen was PBMCs. These receptors all come from a female donor in good health and CMV-seronegative. Both conserved end residues are part of each CDR3. The D gene is left open where the match is weak. Not all rows give a size; the values are once, few, many and, for expanded clones, a class.

abundance	v_gene	d_gene	j_gene	CDR3aa	CDR3nt
few	TRBV7-9	.	TRBJ2-2	CSSRTSYISGNTGELFF	TGTTCCAGCAGGACTTCTTACATTTCGGGGAACACCGGGGAGCTGTTTTTT
few	TRBV5-4	.	TRBJ2-1	CASKGADPLNEQFF	TGTGCCAGCAAAGGGGCTGATCCGTTAAATGAGCAGTTCTTC
.	TRBV5-4	TRBD1	TRBJ1-1	CASSRTGQGARDTEAFF	TGTGCCAGCAGCAGGACGGGACAGGGGGCTCGGGACACTGAAGCTTTCTTT
.	TRBV5-1	TRBD2	TRBJ2-3	CASSLEGRAGTDTQYF	TGCGCCAGCAGCTTGGAGGGGAGGGCCGGCACAGATACGCAGTATTTT
.	TRBV6-5	.	TRBJ1-1	CASQQGSNTEAFF	TGTGCCAGCCAACAGGGCTCCAACACTGAAGCTTTCTTT
.	TRBV7-8	TRBD2	TRBJ2-3	CASSYGRGTSGTGDTQYF	TGTGCCAGCAGCTACGGGCGCGGGACTAGCGGGACGGGAGATACGCAGTATTTT
few	TRBV6-1	TRBD2	TRBJ2-7	CASSELAGAPGYEQYF	TGTGCCAGCAGTGAACTAGCGGGGGCTCCCGGCTACGAGCAGTACTTC
.	TRBV27	TRBD2	TRBJ2-7	CASSLSAGGVYEQYF	TGTGCCAGCAGTTTATCTGCGGGAGGGGTCTACGAGCAGTACTTC
.	TRBV2	.	TRBJ2-1	CASGTGGEQFF	TGTGCCAGCGGTACAGGCGGCGAGCAGTTCTTC
.	TRBV18	TRBD2	TRBJ2-5	CASSPTSAGTQYF	TGTGCCAGCTCACCAACTAGCGCGGGGACCCAGTACTTC
.	TRBV11-3	TRBD1	TRBJ1-5	CASSHRGGSNQPQHF	TGTGCCAGCAGCCATAGAGGGGGCAGCAATCAGCCCCAGCATTTT
.	TRBV11-2	.	TRBJ2-3	CASSTQGGDITSTDTQYF	TGTGCCAGCAGCACCCAGGGCGGGGATATTACTAGCACAGATACGCAGTATTTT
.	TRBV2	TRBD1	TRBJ2-2	CASSLQGARRAGELFF	TGTGCCAGCAGCCTCCAGGGGGCGCGTCGAGCCGGGGAGCTGTTTTTT
.	TRBV19	TRBD1	TRBJ1-2	CASSTRTGIYGYTF	TGTGCCAGTAGTACGAGGACAGGGATCTATGGCTACACCTTC
few	TRBV7-2	TRBD1	TRBJ1-2	CASSLVVGGNYGYTF	TGTGCCAGCAGCTTAGTTGTAGGGGGCAACTATGGCTACACCTTC
.	TRBV11-2	.	TRBJ1-1	CASSFIMSEAFF	TGTGCCAGCAGCTTTATAATGAGTGAAGCTTTCTTT
.	TRBV4-1	.	TRBJ2-2	CASSQDLSGSVDAGELFF	TGCGCCAGCAGCCAAGATCTCAGTGGGAGCGTCGACGCCGGGGAGCTGTTTTTT
few	TRBV18	TRBD1	TRBJ1-2	CASSRETGGGGYTF	TGTGCCAGCTCGCGAGAGACAGGGGGCGGTGGCTACACCTTC
.	TRBV7-7	TRBD2	TRBJ2-7	CASSPREAAPHEQYF	TGTGCCAGCAGTCCTCGGGAGGCTGCCCCCCACGAGCAGTACTTC
.	TRBV15	.	TRBJ1-4	CATSRGLTTNEKLFF	TGTGCCACCAGCAGAGGGCTTACAACTAATGAAAAACTGTTTTTT
.	TRBV11-2	TRBD2	TRBJ2-7	CASSWSSGSYEQYF	TGTGCCAGCAGCTGGTCTAGCGGCTCCTACGAGCAGTACTTC
once	TRBV28	.	TRBJ1-2	CVSSPPLTGLGGYTF	TGTGTCAGTAGTCCTCCCCTCACAGGGTTGGGGGGCTACACCTTC
.	TRBV2	TRBD2	TRBJ2-3	CASTSGSSTDTQYF	TGTGCCAGCACTAGCGGGTCTAGCACAGATACGCAGTATTTT
.	TRBV5-4	TRBD2	TRBJ2-1	CASRPPGLARNEQFF	TGTGCCAGCAGGCCACCGGGACTAGCTCGGAATGAGCAGTTCTTC
.	TRBV5-1	.	TRBJ2-3	CASSLQGFSTDTQYF	TGCGCCAGCAGCTTACAGGGTTTCTCCACAGATACGCAGTATTTT
.	TRBV5-1	.	TRBJ2-5	CASSLISGLETQYF	TGCGCCAGCAGCTTGATCTCAGGGTTGGAGACCCAGTACTTC
.	TRBV11-2	.	TRBJ2-7	CASSDDRLAGEQYF	TGTGCCAGCAGCGACGACAGGTTAGCGGGTGAGCAGTACTTC
.	TRBV11-3	.	TRBJ1-2	CASSLGGDIYGYTF	TGTGCCAGCAGCTTAGGGGGAGACATCTATGGCTACACCTTC
.	TRBV28	.	TRBJ1-1	CASSPTGKIRSEAFF	TGTGCCAGCAGTCCCACCGGTAAAATACGGTCTGAAGCTTTCTTT
.	TRBV30	.	TRBJ1-1	CAWGVRRDTEAFF	TGTGCCTGGGGGGTGCGGCGGGACACTGAAGCTTTCTTT
.	TRBV6-5	TRBD2	TRBJ2-1	CASSYITSGRNEQFF	TGTGCCAGCAGTTACATCACTAGCGGGAGGAATGAGCAGTTCTTC
once	TRBV10-1	.	TRBJ2-2	CASSEGTHTGELFF	TGCGCCAGCAGTGAGGGGACACACACCGGGGAGCTGTTTTTT
few	TRBV10-2	.	TRBJ2-1	CASSEIIPRGQFF	TGCGCCAGCAGTGAGATTATCCCCAGAGGGCAGTTCTTC
.	TRBV19	TRBD2	TRBJ2-7	CASSIDSGAYEQYF	TGTGCCAGTAGTATTGATAGCGGGGCATACGAGCAGTACTTC
.	TRBV2	TRBD1	TRBJ2-7	CASSVGQGGYEQYF	TGTGCCAGCAGTGTAGGACAGGGAGGCTACGAGCAGTACTTC
few	TRBV5-1	.	TRBJ1-2	CASSQDSNYGYTF	TGCGCCAGCAGCCAGGACTCTAACTATGGCTACACCTTC
once	TRBV5-1	TRBD2	TRBJ2-3	CASKAGGGADTQYF	TGCGCCAGCAAAGCGGGAGGCGGGGCAGATACGCAGTATTTT
.	TRBV7-7	TRBD2	TRBJ2-1	CASSKLAGGYPHNEQFF	TGTGCCAGCAGCAAACTAGCGGGAGGCTATCCCCACAATGAGCAGTTCTTC
.	TRBV6-5	.	TRBJ1-1	CASSVIQGYTEAFF	TGTGCCAGCAGCGTTATACAGGGTTATACTGAAGCTTTCTTT
.	TRBV6-5	.	TRBJ2-2	CASSYSRAGELFF	TGTGCCAGCAGTTACTCTCGCGCCGGGGAGCTGTTTTTT
.	TRBV4-1	.	TRBJ2-7	CASSQDPGSYEQYF	TGCGCCAGCAGCCAAGATCCAGGCTCCTACGAGCAGTACTTC
.	TRBV18	TRBD1	TRBJ1-4	CASSQGASEKLFF	TGTGCCAGCTCACAGGGGGCTTCAGAAAAACTGTTTTTT
few	TRBV2	.	TRBJ1-3	CASERRTVDSTGNTIYF	TGTGCCAGCGAACGCCGGACAGTCGACTCCACGGGAAACACCATATATTTT
.	TRBV11-3	.	TRBJ2-6	CASSRRGGGDLGGANVLTF	TGTGCCAGCAGCCGCAGAGGAGGGGGCGATCTGGGAGGGGCCAACGTCCTGACTTTC
.	TRBV7-9	TRBD2	TRBJ2-2	CASSPSWTSGELFF	TGTGCCAGCAGCCCGTCGTGGACTAGCGGGGAGCTGTTTTTT